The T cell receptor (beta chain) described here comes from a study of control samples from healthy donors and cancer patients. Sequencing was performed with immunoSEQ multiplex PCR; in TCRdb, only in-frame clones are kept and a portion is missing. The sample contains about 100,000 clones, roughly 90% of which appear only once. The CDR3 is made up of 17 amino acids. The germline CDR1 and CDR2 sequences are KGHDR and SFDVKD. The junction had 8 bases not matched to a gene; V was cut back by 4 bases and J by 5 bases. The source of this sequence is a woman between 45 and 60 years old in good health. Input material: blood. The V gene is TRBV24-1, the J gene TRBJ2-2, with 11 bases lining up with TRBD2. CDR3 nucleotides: TGTGCCACCAGTGACCAACTAGCGGGAGTTGGTACCGGGGAGCTGTTTTTT. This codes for CATSDQLAGVGTGELFF.